This is a list of T cell receptor beta chains from one sample in a study of control samples from healthy donors and cancer patients. Some clones are missing from TCRdb's copy, which holds only in-frame ones; the method was immunoSEQ multiplex PCR. The data contain about 140,000 clones, roughly 88% of them singletons. The sequenced material came from blood. Receptors originate from a man between 18 and 29 years old in good health. Each CDR3 is given with its conserved first and last residue. Each record gives: CDR3 DNA, CDR3 protein, J gene, D gene, V gene, clone size. A D gene is named only where the DNA matches it firmly. Size is stated for part of the rows, as once, few or many counts, or as a class when the clone is expanded.

TGTGCCAGTAGTATAGATGGTTCACCCCTCCACTTT,CASSIDGSPLHF,TRBJ1-6,.,TRBV19,.
TGTGCCAGTAGTATAGAGGCGGATGCCGGGGAGCTGTTTTTT,CASSIEADAGELFF,TRBJ2-2,.,TRBV19,.
TGTGCCAGCAGCCTAATTGGACAGGATACGCAGTATTTT,CASSLIGQDTQYF,TRBJ2-3,.,TRBV9,once
TGTGCCAGCAGCCCGGGTCTGGGACAGGGCCATGAAAAACTGTTTTTT,CASSPGLGQGHEKLFF,TRBJ1-4,TRBD1,TRBV7-7,.
TGTGCCAGTAGTAGGGGACAGGAGGAGAACACTGAAGCTTTCTTT,CASSRGQEENTEAFF,TRBJ1-1,TRBD1,TRBV19,.
TGTGCCAGCAGTTTATATGGGACAGGGCAATACGAGCAGTACTTC,CASSLYGTGQYEQYF,TRBJ2-7,TRBD1,TRBV27,.
TGTGCCAGCAGCCCCCGGGACAGGGCCTACGAGCAGTACTTC,CASSPRDRAYEQYF,TRBJ2-7,TRBD1,TRBV14,.
TGTGCCAGCAGCTTAGAGGCGGGGGGGCGGGCAGAGACCCAGTACTTC,CASSLEAGGRAETQYF,TRBJ2-5,TRBD2,TRBV7-8,.
TGTGCCAGCAGCGCCACCGGGACGGGGGACAATGAGCAGTTCTTC,CASSATGTGDNEQFF,TRBJ2-1,.,TRBV9,.
TGTGCAAGTCGCTCGGTGGGGGAACTATCCTACGAGCAGTACTTC,CASRSVGELSYEQYF,TRBJ2-7,.,TRBV12-2,.
TGTGCCAGCAGCTTGGACCCACCGAGGGAGCAGTACTTC,CASSLDPPREQYF,TRBJ2-7,.,TRBV5-8,.
TGCGCCAGCAGCCAAGCCCCGTACTGGGTAGCGGGGGGGTCCTACAATGAGCAGTTCTTC,CASSQAPYWVAGGSYNEQFF,TRBJ2-1,TRBD2,TRBV4-3,.
TGTGCCAGCAGCCCCTCCCTGTTTGCGGGGGCGCCGGGAGATACGCAGTATTTT,CASSPSLFAGAPGDTQYF,TRBJ2-3,.,TRBV7-2,once
TGTGCCAGCTCACCGGGAAAAGAGACCCAGTACTTC,CASSPGKETQYF,TRBJ2-5,.,TRBV18,.
TGTGCCAGCAGTTACCGACTCCAGGTCCGAACAGATACGCAGTATTTT,CASSYRLQVRTDTQYF,TRBJ2-3,.,TRBV6-2/TRBV6-3,.
TGTGCCAGCAGCCGGGAGTTTGGGGAGACCTACGAGCAGTACTTC,CASSREFGETYEQYF,TRBJ2-7,.,TRBV7-9,.
TGTGCCACCAGCGCGGGGCCAGATACGCAGTATTTT,CATSAGPDTQYF,TRBJ2-3,.,TRBV24-1,many
TGTGCCAGCAGTCGACTAGCGGGGGGCTTAGGAAATGAGCAGTTCTTC,CASSRLAGGLGNEQFF,TRBJ2-1,TRBD2,TRBV2,.
TGTGCCAGCAGCTCCCAAGGGGGGGGCGAAAACATTCAGTACTTC,CASSSQGGGENIQYF,TRBJ2-4,.,TRBV7-2,once
TGTGCCAGCAGCTTAGACCGACAGGGCTCCGAGCAGTACTTC,CASSLDRQGSEQYF,TRBJ2-7,TRBD1,TRBV7-9,once
TGTGCCACCAGTGGAAATACAGGGTTAAATGAAAAACTGTTTTTT,CATSGNTGLNEKLFF,TRBJ1-4,.,TRBV24-1,.
TGTGCCAGCAGCTGGCAGACAGGAAGGGTTGCCGGGGAGCTGTTTTTT,CASSWQTGRVAGELFF,TRBJ2-2,.,TRBV7-2,.
TGTGCCAGCAGCCTTAGGGGGCCTCCATCAGCTGAAGCTTTCTTT,CASSLRGPPSAEAFF,TRBJ1-1,TRBD1,TRBV5-4,.
TGTGCCAGCAGTTTACTCTCCTACGAGCAGTACTTC,CASSLLSYEQYF,TRBJ2-7,.,TRBV13,.
TGTGCCAGCAGTTTGGGGCTGGGGGGCGAGAAACTGTTTTTT,CASSLGLGGEKLFF,TRBJ1-4,.,TRBV28,.
TGTGCCAGCAGTTACGCAGGGGGTGCCTACGAGCAGTACTTC,CASSYAGGAYEQYF,TRBJ2-7,TRBD1,TRBV6-2/TRBV6-3,.
TGTGCCAGCCGTGTTTCACGTAACACCGGGGAGCTGTTTTTT,CASRVSRNTGELFF,TRBJ2-2,.,TRBV7-3,.
TGCGCCAGCAGTTGGGGGGCAGGCGACACTGAAGCTTTCTTT,CASSWGAGDTEAFF,TRBJ1-1,.,TRBV5-1,.
TGCGCCAGCAGCCAAGAGTTTGCAGGGCAACAGCCCCAGCATTTT,CASSQEFAGQQPQHF,TRBJ1-5,.,TRBV4-3,few
TGTGCCAGCAGCCAAGAGGGGACAGGGGGCAACTATGGCTACACCTTC,CASSQEGTGGNYGYTF,TRBJ1-2,TRBD1,TRBV4-2,.
TGTGCCAGCAGCTTAGATAGCAATCAGCCCCAGCATTTT,CASSLDSNQPQHF,TRBJ1-5,.,TRBV7-2,few
TGTGCCAGTAGCCGGACAGGGAGCGGTTCTGGCTACACCTTC,CASSRTGSGSGYTF,TRBJ1-2,TRBD1,TRBV19,.
TGCGCCAGCAGCCAAGATTGGGGGAAAGAGACCCAGTACTTC,CASSQDWGKETQYF,TRBJ2-5,.,TRBV4-1,.
TGTGCCAGCAGCCCTGGGGGCGTCTATGGCTACACCTTC,CASSPGGVYGYTF,TRBJ1-2,.,TRBV7-9,few
TGTGCCAGCAGTTACATCGGGCAGCTAAAGACCCAGTACTTC,CASSYIGQLKTQYF,TRBJ2-5,.,TRBV6-2/TRBV6-3,.
TGCAGCGTTCAGCCGGGACAGGGAGAAAGAGATGGCTACACCTTC,CSVQPGQGERDGYTF,TRBJ1-2,TRBD1,TRBV29-1,.
TGTGCCAGCAGTGATGTGGGACAGGTCCGCCAGCCCCAGCATTTT,CASSDVGQVRQPQHF,TRBJ1-5,TRBD1,TRBV2,once
TGTGCCAGCAGCCAGTACCGGGACAGGGACGTTGGACCCCAGCATTTT,CASSQYRDRDVGPQHF,TRBJ1-5,TRBD1,TRBV3-1/TRBV3-2,.
TGTGCCAGCTCCTCCACCGGTGGAGGCGAGACCCAGTACTTC,CASSSTGGGETQYF,TRBJ2-5,.,TRBV18,.
TGTGCCAGTAGAGAAATCGGGACGGTTAATGAAAAACTGTTTTTT,CASREIGTVNEKLFF,TRBJ1-4,.,TRBV19,.
TGTGCCAGCAGCTTGGTAGGTGGGGCAGATACGCAGTATTTT,CASSLVGGADTQYF,TRBJ2-3,.,TRBV11-2,.
TGTGCCAGTAGTATAGATTTAAGACAGAAGCTGATATTT,CASSIDLRQKLIF,TRBJ1-1,.,TRBV19,.
TGTGCCAGCAGCTTAGGTCTGGGGCTAGCGGGGAGGACCGGGGAGCTGTTTTTT,CASSLGLGLAGRTGELFF,TRBJ2-2,TRBD2,TRBV7-2,.
TGTGCCAGCAGCCAAACATTGTCTGGAAACACCATATATTTT,CASSQTLSGNTIYF,TRBJ1-3,.,TRBV3-1/TRBV3-2,.
TGCAGCGTTGTGGAGGGGAGCTATGGCTACACCTTC,CSVVEGSYGYTF,TRBJ1-2,.,TRBV29-1,.
TGTGCCAGCAGGCCCGGACAGGGAGGGTCCTACAATGAGCAGTTCTTC,CASRPGQGGSYNEQFF,TRBJ2-1,.,TRBV4-2,.
TGTGCCAGCGAATTAGGGGGGGCAATGACCTTT,CASELGGAMTF,TRBJ1-1,.,TRBV9,.
TGTGCCAGCTCACCAAGTCCGGCAGGGACCAATCAGCCCCAGCATTTT,CASSPSPAGTNQPQHF,TRBJ1-5,.,TRBV18,.
TGTGCCAGCAGTTTATCGGTTGCAACTAATGAAAAACTGTTTTTT,CASSLSVATNEKLFF,TRBJ1-4,.,TRBV27,.